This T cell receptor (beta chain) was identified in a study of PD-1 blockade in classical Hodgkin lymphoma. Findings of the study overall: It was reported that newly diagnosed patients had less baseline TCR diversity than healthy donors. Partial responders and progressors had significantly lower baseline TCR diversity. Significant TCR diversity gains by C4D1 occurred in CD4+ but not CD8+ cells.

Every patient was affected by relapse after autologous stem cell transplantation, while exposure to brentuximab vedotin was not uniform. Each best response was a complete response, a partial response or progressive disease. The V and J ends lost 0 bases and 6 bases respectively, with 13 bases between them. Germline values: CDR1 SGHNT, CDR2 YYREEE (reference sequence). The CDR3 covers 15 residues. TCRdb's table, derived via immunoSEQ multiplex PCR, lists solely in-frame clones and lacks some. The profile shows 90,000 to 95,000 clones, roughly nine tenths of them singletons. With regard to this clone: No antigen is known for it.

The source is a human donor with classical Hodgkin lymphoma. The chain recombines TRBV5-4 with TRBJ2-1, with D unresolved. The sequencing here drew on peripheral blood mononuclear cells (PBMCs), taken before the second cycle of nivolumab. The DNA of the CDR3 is TGTGCCAGCAGCTTGGGGCTGGCCCAATCCAATGAGCAGTTCTTC. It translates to CASSLGLAQSNEQFF.